These 11 T cell receptor beta chains were all obtained from the same sample, sequenced in a study of cytomegalovirus exposure and HLA in healthy donors. PCR employed 60 Vbeta and 13 Jbeta primers. Sequenced by immunoSEQ multiplex PCR; TCRdb stores in-frame clones only, minus some. The sample lists about 110,000 clones, 75% to 85% occurring once. Sequenced: PBMCs. The receptors originated from a man aged 18-30 years in good health and CMV-seronegative.

The V and J genes are TRBV6-5 and TRBJ2-1, with a possible D match to TRBD1 (6 bases). This CDR3 region has 13 residues. The germline V gene has CDR1 MNHEY and CDR2 SVGAGI. V lost 7 bases to trimming and J lost 12 bases, with 19 bases between them. CDR3 amino acids: CASTEPTGPRQFF. The CDR3 coding sequence is TGTGCCAGCACTGAACCAACAGGGCCCAGGCAGTTCTTC.

The rearrangement links TRBV6-5 to TRBJ2-5; no definite D call. Per the germline V gene, CDR1 is MNHEY and CDR2 is SVGAGI. CDR3 length: 13 amino acids. Deletions cut 2 bases from V and 5 bases from J, with 9 bases between. The CDR3 region is CASSYPLRETQYF. The DNA for the CDR3 is TGTGCCAGCAGTTACCCCTTGAGGGAGACCCAGTACTTC.

J is TRBJ2-5 and V is TRBV28, with D possibly TRBD2 on 5 matching bases. Trimming took off 8 bases at V and 0 bases at J, with 13 bases between the two ends. Germline CDR1 and CDR2: MDHEN and SYDVKM. The CDR3 sequence is 14 residues long. The DNA for the CDR3 is TGTGCCAGCGGGTTAACGGGGTACCAAGAGACCCAGTACTTC. As protein: CASGLTGYQETQYF.

V gene TRBV6-1 combines with J gene TRBJ2-5; D gene uncertain. The CDR3 consists of 14 residues. V gave up 5 bases and J gave up 3 bases, with 13 bases separating them. Germline values: CDR1 MNHNS, CDR2 SASEGT. CDR3 bases: TGTGCCAGCAGTAAACTTAGTGCGAAAGAGACCCAGTACTTC. It translates to CASSKLSAKETQYF.

This clone was counted once. CDR3 sequence: CASSSRDSYEQYF. The CDR3 DNA follows: TGTGCCAGCTCATCCCGGGACAGCTACGAGCAGTACTTC. The V call is TRBV18, the J call TRBJ2-7; TRBD1 agrees at 7 bases. Losses at the gene ends were 5 bases for V and 3 bases for J; bases not matched to a gene: 4. This CDR3 contains 13 residues. Looked up from germline, CDR1 is KGHSH and CDR2 is LQKENI.

The chain links TRBV6-6 to TRBJ2-5; 11 bases are shared with TRBD1. There are 14 residues in the CDR3. V lost 2 bases and J lost 6; bases outside the gene matches: 2. The V gene's germline CDR1 is MNHNY and CDR2 SVGAGI (reference sequence). CDR3 DNA: TGTGCCAGCAGTTACGGGGACAGGGGGAAGACCCAGTACTTC. This sequence encodes CASSYGDRGKTQYF.

The chain combines TRBV5-4 with TRBJ1-1, with 8 bases fitting TRBD1. With V trimmed by 4 bases and J by 5 bases, 7 bases remained unmatched. The CDR3 has 14 residues. Germline CDR1 reads SGHNT; CDR2 reads YYREEE (reference sequence). The CDR3 DNA reads TGTGCCAGCAGCCCCAGGGGGCCGAGTACTGAAGCTTTCTTT. It codes for CASSPRGPSTEAFF.

The CDR3, as DNA: TGCGCCAGCAGCCAACCGACTAGCGGGAGCATTGTCGAGCAGTACTTC. As protein: CASSQPTSGSIVEQYF. The chain carries TRBV4-1 and TRBJ2-5; 12 nucleotides agree with TRBD2. The DNA end lines up better with TRBJ2-7; the J call may be wrong. This CDR3 is 16 amino acids long. Germline values: CDR1 MGHRA, CDR2 YSYEKL.

The chain couples TRBV30 to TRBJ2-7; 9 bases line up with TRBD2. The germline gives CDR1 GTSNPN, CDR2 SVGIG (reference sequence). Germline trimming cut 2 bases from V and 7 bases from J; bases unmatched to any gene: 9. CDR3 length equals 14 residues. The CDR3 loop is CAWSMTSGGGEQYF. In DNA form, the CDR3 reads TGTGCCTGGAGTATGACTAGCGGTGGAGGTGAGCAGTACTTC.

This chain connects TRBV7-2 to TRBJ1-1; D is undetermined. The CDR3 has 13 residues. V was shortened by 5 bases and J by 1 base, with 8 bases between the two germline ends. Looked up from germline, CDR1 is SGHTA and CDR2 is FQGNSA. The CDR3 is CASSLERNTEAFF. The CDR3 coding sequence is TGTGCCAGCAGCCTGGAGAGGAACACTGAAGCTTTCTTT. Combining the CDR3 with reference TRBV7-2 and TRBJ1-1 gives the whole variable domain GAGVSQSPSNKVTEKGKDVELRCDPISGHTALYWYRQSLGQGLEFLIYFQGNSAPDKSGLPSDRFSAERTGGSVSTLTIQRTQQEDSAVYLCASSLERNTEAFFGQGTRLTVV.

The chain employs TRBV27 and TRBJ1-2; D is unclear. The CDR3 extends over 16 amino acids. Germline-derived CDR1 and CDR2 are MNHEY and SMNVEV (reference sequence). The V gene lost 0 bases and the J gene lost 1 base, with 12 bases spanning the gap. CDR3: CASSLSVMGLNYGYTF. CDR3 DNA: TGTGCCAGCAGTTTATCGGTCATGGGCCTTAACTATGGCTACACCTTC.